The 28 T cell receptor beta chains below come from one sample, sequenced in a study of cytomegalovirus exposure and HLA in healthy donors (TCRdb year 2017). The library was obtained by the immunoSEQ multiplex PCR assay. A mixture of 60 forward primers for TCR Vbeta segments and 13 reverse primers for TCR Jbeta segments was used in the multiplex PCR. The table comes from immuneACCESS by way of TCRdb, which keeps in-frame sequences with V and J called. Part of the clones is missing from these tables; in studies checked, under half for an unresolved V gene and the rest for unknown reasons. Counted in this sample were roughly 130,000 clones; 75% to 85% of them appeared once. Around 3.3% of the sample is taken by the ten largest. The specimen sequenced was PBMCs. The receptors here all came from a male donor in good health and CMV-seronegative.

The genes are TRBV27 and TRBJ2-2; D is uncertain. Germline V CDR1 and CDR2: MNHEY, SMNVEV (reference sequence). V was cut by 0 bases and J by 5 bases, with 4 bases left in between. The CDR3 is made up of 13 amino acids. The CDR3, as DNA: TGTGCCAGCAGTTTATCGAGAACCGGGGAGCTGTTTTTT. This encodes CASSLSRTGELFF.

The chain joins TRBV7-6 to TRBJ2-2, with 7 nucleotides matching TRBD1. V gave up 2 bases and J gave up 0 bases; unmatched junction bases: 3. This CDR3 has 16 residues. CDR1 SGHVS and CDR2 FNYEAQ come from the germline V gene. CDR3 sequence: CASSLRTGANTGELFF. CDR3 sequence (DNA): TGTGCCAGCAGCTTACGGACAGGTGCGAACACCGGGGAGCTGTTTTTT.

This clone has a single count. The chain uses TRBV5-1 and TRBJ2-1; 8 bases line up with TRBD1. Germline V CDR1 and CDR2: SGHRS, YFSETQ. J gave up 9 bases and V 0 bases, and 5 bases lay outside the gene matches. CDR3 length equals 14 residues. The CDR3 DNA sequence: TGCGCCAGCAGCTTGGAAGCAGGGGGCGGTGAGCAGTTCTTC. Its protein product is CASSLEAGGGEQFF.

The genes are TRBV30 and TRBJ1-2; D possibly corresponds to TRBD1 (6 bases). The CDR3 consists of 12 residues. Germline assignment: CDR1 GTSNPN and CDR2 SVGIG (reference sequence). Trimming cost V 5 bases and J 6 bases, with 13 bases left between them. CDR3 bases: TGTGCCTGGCAACAGGGAGCCGATGGCTACACCTTC. It translates to CAWQQGADGYTF.

This chain joins TRBV11-2 and TRBJ2-7; D is uncertain. Germline V lookup: CDR1 SGHAT, CDR2 FQNNGV. This CDR3 has 16 amino acids. Trimming shortened V by 6 bases and J by 0 bases, and 18 bases separated the two germline ends. The CDR3 DNA follows: TGTGCCAGCAGGCTTAGTTTAAATGATTTCTCCTACGAGCAGTACTTC. Protein product: CASRLSLNDFSYEQYF.

The V call is TRBV5-1, the J call TRBJ2-3; D is uncertain. V gave up 4 bases and J gave up 1 base, with 7 bases separating them. This CDR3 spans 13 amino acids. CDR1 and CDR2 from the germline V gene are SGHRS and YFSETQ. CDR3 in DNA: TGCGCCAGCAGCGAACAAGGCACAGATACGCAGTATTTT. It encodes CASSEQGTDTQYF. Using reference TRBV5-1 and TRBJ2-3 for the parts outside the CDR3, the full variable domain is KAGVTQTPRYLIKTRGQQVTLSCSPISGHRSVSWYQQTPGQGLQFLFEYFSETQRNKGNFPGRFSGRQFSNSRSEMNVSTLELGDSALYLCASSEQGTDTQYFGPGTRLTVL.

The gene calls are TRBV27 and TRBJ2-2, with 8 bases that match TRBD2. Germline lookup yields CDR1 MNHEY and CDR2 SMNVEV (reference sequence). Trimming cost V 6 bases and J 5 bases; bases outside gene matches: 8. The CDR3 consists of 15 residues. CDR3 nucleotide sequence: TGTGCCAGCAGCCACCGACTAGCGAGAACCGGGGAGCTGTTTTTT. This sequence encodes CASSHRLARTGELFF.

The rearrangement links TRBV13 to TRBJ2-5; 7 positions match TRBD1. The germline V gene encodes CDR1 PRHDT and CDR2 FYEKMQ (reference sequence). The CDR3 has 17 amino acids. V lost 3 bases, J lost 3 bases, and 13 bases stayed unmatched. As DNA, the CDR3 is TGTGCCAGCAGCTTGGGACGAGCCGGGACAGAAGAAGAGACCCAGTACTTC. As protein: CASSLGRAGTEEETQYF.

This clone was found once. The chain combines TRBV5-1 with TRBJ1-1; no definite D call. The CDR3 extends over 15 amino acids. Trimming removed 2 bases from V and 0 bases from J, with 11 bases in between. The germline V gene has CDR1 SGHRS and CDR2 YFSETQ. As DNA, the CDR3 is TGCGCCAGCAGCTTCGGGGAGTCAGTGAACACTGAAGCTTTCTTT. The encoded protein is CASSFGESVNTEAFF.

The chain uses TRBV18 and TRBJ2-3, with 9 bases matching TRBD1. The ends lost 1 base at V and 6 bases at J; junction bases unmatched: 5. The CDR3 is 15 amino acids. Germline V gene sequence: CDR1 KGHSH, CDR2 LQKENI. The CDR3 region has the DNA TGTGCCAGCTCACCACGGACAGGGGCGGGGGATACGCAGTATTTT. Its translation is CASSPRTGAGDTQYF.

V usage is TRBV14 and J usage is TRBJ1-4; perhaps TRBD1 as D (5 bases). V shed 1 base and J shed 7 bases, with 10 bases lying between them. This CDR3 is 14 amino acids long. Germline V CDR1 and CDR2: SGHDN, FVKESK. The CDR3 DNA sequence: TGTGCCAGCAGCCAAGTCGGGGGGGGTGAAAAACTGTTTTTT. Protein: CASSQVGGGEKLFF.

CDR3 nucleotide sequence: TGTGCCAGCAGTGAAGGGTGGGGGGTCGGCGAGCAGTACTTC. Its translation: CASSEGWGVGEQYF. The gene calls are TRBV6-1 and TRBJ2-7, with D perhaps matching TRBD2 (6 bases). The ends were cut back, 1 base at V and 6 bases at J, with 13 bases in the middle. This CDR3 is 14 amino acids long. The germline CDR1 and CDR2 sequences are MNHNS and SASEGT.

This CDR3 is CASSDGTGGDTQYF. The DNA for the CDR3 is TGTGCCAGCAGTGACGGGACAGGGGGCGATACGCAGTATTTT. The chain combines TRBV6-4 with TRBJ2-3; TRBD1 matches at 12 bases. The length of the CDR3 is 14 residues. Germline V gene data show CDR1 as MRHNA and CDR2 as SNTAGT. V lost 2 bases, J lost 6 bases, and 0 bases stayed unmatched.

The chain has TRBV5-1 and TRBJ1-5, with 8 bases identical to TRBD1. Unmatched junction bases numbered 7, after V lost 5 bases and J lost 3 bases. The CDR3 is 15 residues long. Looked up from germline, CDR1 is SGHRS and CDR2 is YFSETQ. CDR3 protein: CASRPGTGSNQPQHF. The CDR3 coding sequence is TGCGCCAGCAGACCCGGGACAGGCTCCAATCAGCCCCAGCATTTT.

The chain has TRBV11-2 and TRBJ2-7; D possibly corresponds to TRBD1 (6 bases). The CDR3 loop spans 15 amino acids. V was pared by 5 bases and J by 2 bases, with 16 bases between. Germline CDR1 reads SGHAT; CDR2 reads FQNNGV. CDR3 in amino acids: CASSQRSDRAYEQYF. The DNA of the CDR3 is TGTGCCAGCAGCCAGCGCTCGGACAGAGCCTACGAGCAGTACTTC.

V gene TRBV5-1 combines with J gene TRBJ2-7; 8 positions match TRBD1. Germline trimming cut 4 bases from V and 7 bases from J; bases unmatched to any gene: 16. The germline V gene encodes CDR1 SGHRS and CDR2 YFSETQ. This CDR3 is built from 16 residues. The CDR3 DNA reads as TGCGCCAGCAGCGATCTCCGGACAGGGACCTTGGGGGAGCAGTACTTC. It codes for CASSDLRTGTLGEQYF.

This rearrangement joins TRBV4-2 to TRBJ1-2, with 9 bases that match TRBD1. The V gene end was trimmed by 1 base and the J gene end by 8 bases; junction bases not matched to a gene: 5. Germline loops: CDR1 LGHNA, CDR2 YNFKEQ. The CDR3 is 14 amino acids. In DNA, the CDR3 is TGTGCCAGCAGCCAAGGGACAGGGGATGAGGGCTACACCTTC. Translation: CASSQGTGDEGYTF.

V usage is TRBV9 and J usage is TRBJ2-7; TRBD1 might be the D (6 bases). In germline, CDR1 is SGDLS, CDR2 YYNGEE. V was clipped by 5 bases and J by 2 bases, with 17 bases between them. This CDR3 contains 15 residues. In nucleotides, the CDR3 is TGTGCCAGCAGTTACACCGGGACACCTACCTACGAGCAGTACTTC. Amino acids: CASSYTGTPTYEQYF.

The rearrangement links TRBV30 to TRBJ1-2; D is perhaps TRBD1 (5 bases). Germline-derived CDR1 and CDR2 are GTSNPN and SVGIG (reference sequence). The CDR3 contains 14 residues. V shed 3 bases and J shed 4 bases, with 15 bases lying between them. DNA for the CDR3: TGTGCCTGGAGCGGTACGTGGGGGGTCTATGGCTACACCTTC. Protein sequence: CAWSGTWGVYGYTF.

The V and J genes are TRBV19 and TRBJ2-1, with 10 bases aligning to TRBD2. CDR1 is LNHDA, CDR2 SQIVND, per germline (reference sequence). The trim removed 7 bases at V and 4 bases at J, leaving 19 bases unmatched. The CDR3 loop spans 19 amino acids. The CDR3 reads CASIRRASGGYSTYNEQFF. The CDR3 DNA reads as TGTGCCAGTATCCGACGAGCTAGCGGGGGCTATAGTACATACAATGAGCAGTTCTTC. The entire variable domain, with the rest obtained from reference TRBV19 and TRBJ2-1, is as follows: DGGITQSPKYLFRKEGQNVTLSCEQNLNHDAMYWYRQDPGQGLRLIYYSQIVNDFQKGDIAEGYSVSREKKESFPLTVTSAQKNPTAFYLCASIRRASGGYSTYNEQFFGPGTRLTVL.

The genes are TRBV9 and TRBJ1-5, with 12 bases matching TRBD1. The CDR3 extends over 16 amino acids. V was clipped by 3 bases and J by 6 bases; unmatched bases: 7. In germline, CDR1 is SGDLS, CDR2 YYNGEE. CDR3 loop: CASSGGTGGEGQPQHF. In nucleotides, the CDR3 is TGTGCCAGCAGCGGGGGGACAGGGGGCGAAGGTCAGCCCCAGCATTTT.

This clone was counted between two and nine times. The chain carries TRBV6-4 and TRBJ2-1; TRBD2 matches at 10 bases. Germline loops: CDR1 MRHNA, CDR2 SNTAGT. V gave up 2 bases and J gave up 8 bases; unmatched junction bases: 6. This CDR3 comprises 15 residues. CDR3 sequence reads: CASSDTVAGGDEQFF. The CDR3 nucleotides read TGTGCCAGCAGTGACACGGTAGCGGGAGGCGATGAGCAGTTCTTC.

The J gene is TRBJ1-1, the V gene TRBV9; D gene unclear. V lost 0 bases to trimming and J lost 1 base, with 10 bases between them. This CDR3 spans 15 amino acids. Germline CDR1 is SGDLS and CDR2 is YYNGEE. CDR3 sequence (DNA): TGTGCCAGCAGCGTAGGGCAGGCGGGGAACACTGAAGCTTTCTTT. Translation: CASSVGQAGNTEAFF.

V and J are TRBV5-4 and TRBJ2-3; D call uncertain. There are 16 residues in the CDR3. Germline lookup yields CDR1 SGHNT and CDR2 YYREEE (reference sequence). V lost 3 bases and J lost 5, with 19 bases in between. CDR3 protein: CASSSKDGGPGDTQYF. CDR3 in DNA: TGTGCCAGCAGCTCAAAGGATGGCGGCCCGGGAGATACGCAGTATTTT.

The chain has TRBV2 and TRBJ1-1; a possible D gene is TRBD1 (5 bases). CDR3 length: 11 amino acids. Germline V gene lookup returns CDR1 SNHLY and CDR2 FYNNEI. V shed 11 bases and J shed 6 bases, with 13 bases lying between them. The CDR3 region has the DNA TGTGCCGGGGGGTTACGGGCTGAAGCTTTCTTT. Amino acids: CAGGLRAEAFF.

The CDR3 loop reads CASSHSGTGDYEQYF. In nucleotides, the CDR3 is TGTGCCAGCAGCCACTCCGGGACAGGTGATTACGAGCAGTACTTC. V and J are TRBV11-3 and TRBJ2-7, with 8 bases fitting TRBD1. The CDR3 sequence is 15 residues long. The V gene's germline CDR1 is SGHNT and CDR2 YENEEA. The V and J ends lost 5 bases and 4 bases, in that order; junction bases with no gene match: 10.

The V gene is TRBV11-2, the J gene TRBJ1-6, with a possible D match to TRBD1 (6 bases). The V end lost 7 bases, the J end lost 7 bases, and 14 bases lay between the germline ends. Germline V gene lookup returns CDR1 SGHAT and CDR2 FQNNGV. The CDR3 loop spans 14 amino acids. In DNA, the CDR3 is TGTGCCAGCAACTTCCAGGGGAAAAATTCACCCCTCCACTTT. As protein: CASNFQGKNSPLHF. Full variable domain (rest looked up from reference TRBV11-2 and TRBJ1-6): EAGVAQSPRYKIIEKRQSVAFWCNPISGHATLYWYQQILGQGPKLLIQFQNNGVVDDSQLPKDRFSAERLKGVDSTLKIQPAKLEDSAVYLCASNFQGKNSPLHFGNGTRLTVT.

V is TRBV7-2 and J is TRBJ2-7; 7 positions match TRBD2. V lost 6 bases and J lost 5; bases outside the gene matches: 19. CDR1 and CDR2 from the germline V gene are SGHTA and FQGNSA. This CDR3 is built from 17 residues. The CDR3 loop reads CASSPGFGGRQAHEQYF. CDR3 sequence (DNA): TGTGCCAGCAGTCCGGGGTTCGGCGGGAGACAAGCCCACGAGCAGTACTTC. Based on the CDR3 plus reference TRBV7-2 and TRBJ2-7, the full variable domain is GAGVSQSPSNKVTEKGKDVELRCDPISGHTALYWYRQSLGQGLEFLIYFQGNSAPDKSGLPSDRFSAERTGGSVSTLTIQRTQQEDSAVYLCASSPGFGGRQAHEQYFGPGTRLTVT.